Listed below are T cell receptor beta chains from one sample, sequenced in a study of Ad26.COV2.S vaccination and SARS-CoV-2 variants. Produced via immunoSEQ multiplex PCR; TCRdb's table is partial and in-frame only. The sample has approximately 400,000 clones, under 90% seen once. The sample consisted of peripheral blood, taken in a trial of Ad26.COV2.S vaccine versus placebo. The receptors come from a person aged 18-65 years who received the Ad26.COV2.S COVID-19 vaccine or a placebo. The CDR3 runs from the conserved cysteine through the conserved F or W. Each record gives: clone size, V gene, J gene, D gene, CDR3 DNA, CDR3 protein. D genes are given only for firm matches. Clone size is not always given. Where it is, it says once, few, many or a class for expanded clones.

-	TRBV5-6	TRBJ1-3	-	TGTGCCAGCAGCCTCCGGTCCCCCACCACCATATATTTT	CASSLRSPTTIYF
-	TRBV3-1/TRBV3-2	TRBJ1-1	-	TGTGCCAGCAGCCCACCCAGGGTACCCTTTGGAGCTTTCTTT	CASSPPRVPFGAFF
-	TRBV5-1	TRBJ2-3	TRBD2	TGCGCCAGCAGCTTGGCCGGGGGGACCGCAGATACGCAGTATTTT	CASSLAGGTADTQYF
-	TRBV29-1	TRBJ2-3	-	TGCAGCGTGCCTTTCATCACCACAGATACGCAGTATTTT	CSVPFITTDTQYF
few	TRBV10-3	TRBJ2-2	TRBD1	TGTGCCATCAGTGAATTACAGGGGGGCACCGGGGAGCTGTTTTTT	CAISELQGGTGELFF
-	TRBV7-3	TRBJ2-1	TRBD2	TGTGCCAGCAGCTATCTAGCGGGAGCCCCTGATGAGCAGTTCTTC	CASSYLAGAPDEQFF
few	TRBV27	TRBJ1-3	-	TGTGCCAGCAGTTCGGCCGGAACGGGCGGTGGAAACACCATATATTTT	CASSSAGTGGGNTIYF
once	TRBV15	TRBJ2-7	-	TGTGCCACCAGCAGACTTCGGGACCTCCCTAACGAGCAGTACTTC	CATSRLRDLPNEQYF
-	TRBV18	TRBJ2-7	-	TGTGCCAGCTCACCGGGGAGGGGGAACGAGCAGTACTTC	CASSPGRGNEQYF
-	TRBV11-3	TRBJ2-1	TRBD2	TGTGCCAGCAGCTTTCGGACTAGCGGGAACAATGAGCAGTTCTTC	CASSFRTSGNNEQFF
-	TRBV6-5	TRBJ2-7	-	TGTGCCAGCAAAGGGGCACCTGGGCGCTACGAGCAGTACTTC	CASKGAPGRYEQYF
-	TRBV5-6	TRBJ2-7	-	TGTGCCAGCAGCTTAGCGTTGTATAACGAGCAGTACTTC	CASSLALYNEQYF
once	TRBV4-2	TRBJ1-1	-	TGTGCCAGCAGCCTTAGCGGGGGGACCACTGAAGCTTTCTTT	CASSLSGGTTEAFF